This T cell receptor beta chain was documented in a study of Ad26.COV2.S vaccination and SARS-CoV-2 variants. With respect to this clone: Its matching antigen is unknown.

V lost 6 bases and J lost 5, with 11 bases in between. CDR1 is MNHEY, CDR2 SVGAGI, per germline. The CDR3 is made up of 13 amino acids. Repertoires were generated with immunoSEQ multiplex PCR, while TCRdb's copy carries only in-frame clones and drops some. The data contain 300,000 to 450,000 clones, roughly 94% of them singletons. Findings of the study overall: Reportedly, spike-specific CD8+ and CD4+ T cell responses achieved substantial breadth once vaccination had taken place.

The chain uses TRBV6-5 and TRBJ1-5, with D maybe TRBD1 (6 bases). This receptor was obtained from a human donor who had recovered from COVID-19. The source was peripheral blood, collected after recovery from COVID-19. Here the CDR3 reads CASSLNRDQPQHF. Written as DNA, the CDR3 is TGTGCCAGCAGCTTAAACAGGGATCAGCCCCAGCATTTT.